This TCR beta chain was identified during a study (dated by TCRdb to 2014 to 2015). Background on the whole study: The study tested whether tumor-infiltrating Tregs in breast cancer are recruited from blood Tregs or converted in situ from other CD4+ T cell subsets.

The CDR1 and CDR2 encoded by the germline V gene are KGHDR and SFDVKD. There are 15 amino acids in the CDR3, from cysteine to phenylalanine inclusive. Just the 45-base CDR3 DNA is kept, in frame starting at base 1. The germline V end is reduced by 11 bases and the J end by 6 bases; junction bases left unmatched: 12. The investigation overall reported the following: The validation in the larger cohort was limited to a single TCR beta V-J rearrangement instead of whole repertoires. The greatest overlap of tumor-infiltrating Treg TCR alpha and beta sequences was observed with tumor naive CD4+ T cells, followed by blood naive CD4+ T cells. Tumor memory CD4+ T cell TCR gene usage was found to cluster with blood and lymph node memory CD4+ cells and with lymph node naive CD4+ cells.

The Miltenyi Naive CD4+ T Cell Isolation kit was used to purify naive CD4+ T cells, and CD25 microbeads were used to remove Tregs. Tregs, naive and memory CD4+ T cells from tumor, blood and ipsilateral draining lymph nodes of five breast cancer patients underwent full-length TCR alpha and beta sequencing. Tumor tissue and lymph nodes from ipsilateral axillary dissection were perfused with PBS, minced and digested with collagenase I and hyaluronidase. Sorted cell populations were confirmed by FACS to exceed 90% purity. As concerns this clonotype: Its antigen is currently not known. No clone much larger than this one lies a single base away; base qualities are absent.

Full-length TCR variable regions were amplified by 5' RACE PCR with constant-region reverse primers, and semi-nested PCR with Nested Universal Primer A was subsequently performed. The ReliaPrep RNA Cell Miniprep System was used to extract total RNA, which was then reverse transcribed into 5'RACE-ready cDNA with the SMARTer RACE 5'/3' Kit. Multiplex adaptors were used to barcode full-length TCR alpha and beta libraries, and the barcoded libraries were sequenced on an Illumina MiSeq. Per the source publication's procedure: For each of nine subset-tissue groups, sequencing data from the five patients were pooled, and the groups were then compared using unsupervised clustering of TCR gene usage. The Morisita-Horn index was used to calculate repertoire similarity, with shared sequences weighted by how much each contributed to each repertoire. TCRdb trimmed the raw reads at Q25, called clones with MiXCR and kept productive beta chains. Rows merge per CDR3 protein into single entries with the most common DNA and genes. The V and J calls and clone size are TCRdb's, not the authors'. For this sample there are tens of thousands of distinct CDR3 sequences; more than 20% appear just once. The ten largest account for roughly 3.1% of the sample.

Sequenced input: tumor-infiltrating naive CD4+ T cells sorted from the breast tumor. The meaning of the sample's cell subset or site label: naive CD4+ T cells, CD4+CD45RA+CD25-. The TCR comes from a female donor with breast cancer. The chain links TRBV24-1 with TRBJ2-5; 12 central bases correspond to TRBD1. Here is the DNA: TGTGCCAGAACCGGGACAGGGGGCCTCAAGAAGACCCAGTACTTC. Its product reads: CARTGTGGLKKTQYF.